This T cell receptor (beta chain) originates from a study of blood T cell repertoires in COVID-19. Study-level background: The study drew acute and convalescent COVID-19 samples from the United States, Italy and Spain.

With 3 bases removed from V and 1 base from J, the gap between germline ends came to 6 bases. CDR3 length equals 13 residues. Germline CDR1 SEHNR, CDR2 FQNEAQ (reference sequence). Sequenced by immunoSEQ multiplex PCR; TCRdb stores in-frame clones only, minus some. The table records more than 140,000 clones, under 85% of them present only once. Source material: peripheral blood. The TCR sequence derives from a human donor in a cohort sampled during active COVID-19. The chain joins TRBV7-9 to TRBJ1-1; D unclear. The CDR3, as DNA: TGTGCCAGCAGCTTTTCGGGGAACACTGAAGCTTTCTTT. Translated, it gives CASSFSGNTEAFF.